Following are 20 T cell receptor beta chains from one sample sequenced in a study of control samples from healthy donors and cancer patients. Clones were read by immunoSEQ multiplex PCR, and TCRdb kept only the in-frame ones, dropping some. The sample has some 150,000 clones; 90% to 95% are singletons. Sequencing input: blood. All receptors derive from a woman in her fifties or sixties in good health.

This chain connects TRBV19 to TRBJ1-4, with TRBD1 matching over 8 bases. From germline, CDR1 is LNHDA and CDR2 SQIVND (reference sequence). The CDR3 has 13 residues. Trimming took 7 bases from V and 8 from J; bases not matched to a gene: 6. In DNA, the CDR3 is TGTGCCAGTACGACAGGGGCGCGAGAAAAACTGTTTTTT. It translates to CASTTGAREKLFF. The whole variable domain, filled in from reference TRBV19 and TRBJ1-4, reads DGGITQSPKYLFRKEGQNVTLSCEQNLNHDAMYWYRQDPGQGLRLIYYSQIVNDFQKGDIAEGYSVSREKKESFPLTVTSAQKNPTAFYLCASTTGAREKLFFGSGTQLSVL.

The gene calls are TRBV7-9 and TRBJ1-1; D is uncertain. The CDR3 covers 13 residues. Germline loops: CDR1 SEHNR, CDR2 FQNEAQ (reference sequence). V was trimmed by 2 bases and J by 0 bases, leaving 4 bases between them. Written as DNA, the CDR3 is TGTGCCAGCAGCTTAACGGTGAACACTGAAGCTTTCTTT. This gives the protein CASSLTVNTEAFF.

This rearrangement joins TRBV7-3 to TRBJ2-1; 8 bases map to TRBD1. This CDR3 region has 16 residues. CDR1 is SGHTA, CDR2 FQGTGA, per germline. J was trimmed by 0 bases and V by 5 bases; bases with no gene match: 6. As DNA, the CDR3 is TGTGCCAGCAGCCAGGGGACAGGAGACTCCTACAATGAGCAGTTCTTC. This sequence encodes CASSQGTGDSYNEQFF.

The rearrangement links TRBV10-3 to TRBJ1-2, with no clear D. Per germline, CDR1 ENHRY and CDR2 SYGVKD. Trimming took off 2 bases at V and 0 bases at J, with 10 bases between the two ends. The CDR3 totals 15 residues. The CDR3 nucleotides are TGTGCCATCAGTGAGGGTCAGCTAGCTAACTATGGCTACACCTTC. Its translation: CAISEGQLANYGYTF.

The rearrangement joins TRBV24-1 to TRBJ2-1; perhaps TRBD1 as D (6 bases). Germline V CDR1 and CDR2: KGHDR, SFDVKD. The CDR3 is 15 residues long. The V end was cut by 2 bases, the J end by 4 bases, with 11 bases between. The CDR3 protein is CATSDSTDRYNEQFF. In DNA form, the CDR3 reads TGTGCCACCAGTGATTCAACCGACAGGTACAATGAGCAGTTCTTC.

This clone appeared once. The J gene is TRBJ1-1, the V gene TRBV11-3; TRBD1 is a possible D gene (5 bases). This CDR3 is 15 amino acids long. Trimming removed 0 bases from V and 1 base from J, with 9 bases in between. Germline V gene sequence: CDR1 SGHNT, CDR2 YENEEA. CDR3 sequence reads: CASSLEGRRNTEAFF. For the CDR3, the DNA is TGTGCCAGCAGCTTAGAGGGACGGAGGAACACTGAAGCTTTCTTT. Complete variable domain (other parts from reference TRBV11-3 and TRBJ1-1): EAGVVQSPRYKIIEKKQPVAFWCNPISGHNTLYWYLQNLGQGPELLIRYENEEAVDDSQLPKDRFSAERLKGVDSTLKIQPAELGDSAVYLCASSLEGRRNTEAFFGQGTRLTVV.

CDR3 DNA: TGCGCCAGCAGCTTGGTCGGCAGTCATAATTCACCCCTCCACTTT. It translates to CASSLVGSHNSPLHF. This rearrangement joins TRBV5-1 to TRBJ1-6; no reliable D call. V gave up 0 bases and J gave up 5 bases, with 9 bases separating them. The CDR3 length is 15 residues. CDR1 is SGHRS, CDR2 YFSETQ, per germline. The full variable domain, its missing parts supplied by reference TRBV5-1 and TRBJ1-6, is KAGVTQTPRYLIKTRGQQVTLSCSPISGHRSVSWYQQTPGQGLQFLFEYFSETQRNKGNFPGRFSGRQFSNSRSEMNVSTLELGDSALYLCASSLVGSHNSPLHFGNGTRLTVT.

The V and J genes are TRBV4-3 and TRBJ1-2, with 9 bases that match TRBD1. This CDR3 is built from 14 residues. V lost 3 bases to trimming and J lost 4 bases; unmatched junction nucleotides: 3. The V gene's germline CDR1 is LGHNA and CDR2 YSLEER. For the CDR3, the DNA is TGCGCCAGCAGCCAGGGACAGGGAATCTATGGCTACACCTTC. It specifies CASSQGQGIYGYTF.

The rearrangement uses TRBV5-1 and TRBJ1-3; TRBD1 matches 9 bases. The trim removed 0 bases at V and 2 bases at J, leaving 3 bases unmatched. CDR3 length: 16 amino acids. The germline V gene encodes CDR1 SGHRS and CDR2 YFSETQ. CDR3 DNA sequence: TGCGCCAGCAGCTTGGACACAGGGGGCGCTGGAAACACCATATATTTT. This gives the protein CASSLDTGGAGNTIYF.

The chain is built from TRBV4-1 and TRBJ2-7; 9 bases map to TRBD1. Germline V gene data show CDR1 as MGHRA and CDR2 as YSYEKL. The CDR3 contains 16 residues. V lost 4 bases, J lost 1 base, and 8 bases stayed unmatched. CDR3 sequence reads: CASSRSIGTGSYEQYF. For the CDR3, the DNA is TGCGCCAGCAGCCGTTCCATAGGGACAGGGTCCTACGAGCAGTACTTC.

The V call is TRBV7-9, the J call TRBJ2-1; maybe TRBD2 (6 bases). CDR1 is SEHNR and CDR2 is FQNEAQ in the germline V gene (reference sequence). V gave up 2 bases and J gave up 5 bases, with 7 bases separating them. The CDR3 covers 13 residues. The CDR3 DNA is TGTGCCAGCAGCTTATGGGGGGACAATGAGCAGTTCTTC. This sequence encodes CASSLWGDNEQFF.

The chain couples TRBV9 to TRBJ1-6; no clear D. This CDR3 is 13 amino acids long. Germline V gene data show CDR1 as SGDLS and CDR2 as YYNGEE. V gave up 7 bases and J gave up 8 bases, with 13 bases separating them. In DNA form, the CDR3 reads TGTGCCAGCCGCAGGAGTCCGGATTCACCCCTCCACTTT. This codes for CASRRSPDSPLHF.

This clone was counted once. The rearrangement joins TRBV6-5 to TRBJ2-2, with 7 bases lining up with TRBD1. The J segment lost 5 bases and the V segment lost 5 bases, leaving 8 bases of the junction unmatched. CDR1 MNHEY and CDR2 SVGAGI come from the germline V gene. The CDR3 length is 15 residues. The DNA of the CDR3 is TGTGCCAGCAGTCCCCAGGGGGTCCCAACCGGGGAGCTGTTTTTT. Translating it yields CASSPQGVPTGELFF.

The chain recombines TRBV11-2 with TRBJ1-1, with a weak D call TRBD1 (6 bases). Germline loops: CDR1 SGHAT, CDR2 FQNNGV. Trimming removed 1 base at V and 11 bases at J, with 17 bases between. The CDR3 is made up of 14 amino acids. Here the CDR3 reads CASSLVLTGGEAFF. The CDR3 DNA sequence: TGTGCCAGCAGCTTAGTTTTGACAGGTGGGGAGGCTTTCTTT.

The chain combines TRBV18 with TRBJ1-1; D is ambiguous. CDR1 and CDR2 (germline): KGHSH, LQKENI. Trimming stripped 3 bases from V and 1 base from J, with 12 bases between. The CDR3 runs 15 residues. The CDR3 reads CASSPGRDPNTEAFF. In DNA, the CDR3 is TGTGCCAGCTCACCCGGCCGGGATCCGAACACTGAAGCTTTCTTT.

This chain joins TRBV7-2 and TRBJ2-2; D unresolved. This CDR3 has 14 amino acids. Germline values: CDR1 SGHTA, CDR2 FQGNSA. Trimming removed 7 bases at V and 5 bases at J, with 14 bases between. CDR3 region: CASTTVPSTGELFF. The CDR3 nucleotides are TGTGCCAGCACAACGGTCCCTTCGACCGGGGAGCTGTTTTTT.

The chain links TRBV12-3 or TRBV12-4 to TRBJ1-1; D not certain. V was clipped by 3 bases and J by 4 bases, with 6 bases between them. The CDR3 runs 12 residues. CDR3 protein: CASSFVSTEAFF. CDR3 nucleotides: TGTGCCAGCAGTTTCGTGAGCACTGAAGCTTTCTTT.

The CDR3 DNA reads as TGTGCCAGCAGTAGGCAGGGAACGACCTACGAGCAGTACTTC. Protein sequence: CASSRQGTTYEQYF. The gene calls are TRBV6-5 and TRBJ2-7; maybe TRBD1 (5 bases). V lost 5 bases and J lost 2, with 13 bases in between. Germline CDR1 is MNHEY and CDR2 is SVGAGI. This CDR3 comprises 14 residues.

The sample holds a few counts of this clone. V and J are TRBV6-5 and TRBJ1-4; no clear D gene. Germline V gives CDR1 MNHEY, CDR2 SVGAGI. The CDR3 contains 15 residues. V shed 0 bases and J shed 7 bases, with 12 bases lying between them. The CDR3 protein is CASSYSAGIGEKLFF. CDR3 DNA: TGTGCCAGCAGTTACTCAGCCGGGATCGGTGAAAAACTGTTTTTT.

This chain connects TRBV7-2 to TRBJ2-5, with 10 bases that match TRBD2. Germline trimming cut 4 bases from V and 4 bases from J; bases unmatched to any gene: 12. In germline, CDR1 is SGHTA, CDR2 FQGNSA. The CDR3 consists of 17 residues. CDR3: CASSSLAGGPVVETQYF. The CDR3 coding sequence is TGTGCCAGCAGCTCCTTAGCGGGGGGACCGGTGGTAGAGACCCAGTACTTC.